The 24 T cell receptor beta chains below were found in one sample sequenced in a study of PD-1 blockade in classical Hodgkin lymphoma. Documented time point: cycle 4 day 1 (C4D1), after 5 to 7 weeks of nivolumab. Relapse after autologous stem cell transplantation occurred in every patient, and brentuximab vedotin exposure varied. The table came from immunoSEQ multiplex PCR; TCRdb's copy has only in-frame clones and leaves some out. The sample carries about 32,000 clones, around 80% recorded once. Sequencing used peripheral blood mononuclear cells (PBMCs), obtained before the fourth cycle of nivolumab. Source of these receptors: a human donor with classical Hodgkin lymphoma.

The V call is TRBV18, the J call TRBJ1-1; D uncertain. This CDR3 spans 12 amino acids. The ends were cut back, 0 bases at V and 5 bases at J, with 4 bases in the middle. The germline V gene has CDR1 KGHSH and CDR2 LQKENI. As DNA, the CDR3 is TGTGCCAGCTCACCACCGGGGACTGAAGCTTTCTTT. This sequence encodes CASSPPGTEAFF. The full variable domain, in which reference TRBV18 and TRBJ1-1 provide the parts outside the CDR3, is NAGVMQNPRHLVRRRGQEARLRCSPMKGHSHVYWYRQLPEEGLKFMVYLQKENIIDESGMPKERFSAEFPKEGPSILRIQQVVRGDSAAYFCASSPPGTEAFFGQGTRLTVV.

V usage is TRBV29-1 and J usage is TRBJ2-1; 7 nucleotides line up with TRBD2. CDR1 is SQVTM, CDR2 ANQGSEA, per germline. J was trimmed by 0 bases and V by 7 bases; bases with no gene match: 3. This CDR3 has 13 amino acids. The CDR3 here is CSAAGDSYNEQFF. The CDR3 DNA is TGCAGCGCCGCGGGGGACTCCTACAATGAGCAGTTCTTC.

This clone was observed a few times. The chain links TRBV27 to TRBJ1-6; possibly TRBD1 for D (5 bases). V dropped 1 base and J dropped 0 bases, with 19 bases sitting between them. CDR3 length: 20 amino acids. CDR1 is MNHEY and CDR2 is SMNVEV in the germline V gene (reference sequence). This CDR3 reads CASSLFPLAGSSSYNSPLHF. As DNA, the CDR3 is TGTGCCAGCAGTTTATTTCCCCTGGCAGGGTCGAGCTCCTATAATTCACCCCTCCACTTT.

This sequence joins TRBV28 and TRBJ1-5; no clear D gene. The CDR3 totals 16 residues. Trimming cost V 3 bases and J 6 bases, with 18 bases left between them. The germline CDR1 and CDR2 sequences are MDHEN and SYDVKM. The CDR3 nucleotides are TGTGCCAGCAGTTTCGGCCCGGAGAAACAGATTCAGCCCCAGCATTTT. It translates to CASSFGPEKQIQPQHF.

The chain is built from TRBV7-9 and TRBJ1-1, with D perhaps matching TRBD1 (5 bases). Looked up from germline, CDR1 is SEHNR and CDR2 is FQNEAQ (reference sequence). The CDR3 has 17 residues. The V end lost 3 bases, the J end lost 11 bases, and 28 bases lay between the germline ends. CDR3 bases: TGTGCCAGCAGCTTCCTCCGCGAGCAGGGTGTCATAAGAGCGGCTTTCTTT. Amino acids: CASSFLREQGVIRAAFF.

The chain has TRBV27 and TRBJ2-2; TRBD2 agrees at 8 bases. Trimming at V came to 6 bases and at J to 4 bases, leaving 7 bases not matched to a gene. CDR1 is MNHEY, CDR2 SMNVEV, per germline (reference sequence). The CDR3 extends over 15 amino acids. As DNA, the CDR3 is TGTGCCAGCAGCCCCGGGAGGGGGATCACCGGGGAGCTGTTTTTT. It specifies CASSPGRGITGELFF.

CDR3 bases: TGTGCCAGCAGTTTTGGGGGCCCTGGCTATGGCTACACCTTC. This translates into CASSFGGPGYGYTF. The chain employs TRBV27 and TRBJ1-2; D might be TRBD1 (6 bases). V lost 3 bases to trimming and J lost 4 bases, with 12 bases between them. Germline CDR1 reads MNHEY; CDR2 reads SMNVEV (reference sequence). The CDR3 extends over 14 amino acids.

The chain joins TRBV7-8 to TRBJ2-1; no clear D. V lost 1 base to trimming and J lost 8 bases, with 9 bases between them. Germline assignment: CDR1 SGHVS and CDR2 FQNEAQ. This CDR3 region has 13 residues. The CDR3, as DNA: TGTGCCAGCAGCTTAGATTTACGGGATGAGCAGTTCTTC. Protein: CASSLDLRDEQFF.

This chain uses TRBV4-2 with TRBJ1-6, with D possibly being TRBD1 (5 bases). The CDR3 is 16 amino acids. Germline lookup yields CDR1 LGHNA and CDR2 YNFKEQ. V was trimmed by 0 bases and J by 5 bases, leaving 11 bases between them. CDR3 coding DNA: TGTGCCAGCAGCCAAGAGGTTCAGGGTAATAATTCACCCCTCCACTTT. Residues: CASSQEVQGNNSPLHF.

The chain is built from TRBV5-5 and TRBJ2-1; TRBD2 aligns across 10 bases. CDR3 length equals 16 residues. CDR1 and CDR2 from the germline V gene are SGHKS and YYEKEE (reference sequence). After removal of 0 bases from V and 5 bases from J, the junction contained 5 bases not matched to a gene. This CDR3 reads CASSLGSSGRNNEQFF. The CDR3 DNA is TGTGCCAGCAGCTTGGGGTCTAGCGGGAGAAACAATGAGCAGTTCTTC.

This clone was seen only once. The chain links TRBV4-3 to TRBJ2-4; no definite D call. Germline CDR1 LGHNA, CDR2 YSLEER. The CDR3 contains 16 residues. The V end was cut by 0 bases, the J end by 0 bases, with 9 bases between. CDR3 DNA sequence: TGCGCCAGCAGCCAAGATCGATGGGTAGCCAAAAACATTCAGTACTTC. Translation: CASSQDRWVAKNIQYF.

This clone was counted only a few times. This chain's CDR3 is CASSAGRTAYEQYF. The CDR3 DNA is TGTGCCAGCAGCGCCGGGCGAACGGCCTACGAGCAGTACTTC. The chain joins TRBV7-9 to TRBJ2-7; D ambiguous. The CDR3 is 14 amino acids. Trimming took off 5 bases at V and 2 bases at J, with 13 bases between the two ends. Germline values: CDR1 SEHNR, CDR2 FQNEAQ (reference sequence).

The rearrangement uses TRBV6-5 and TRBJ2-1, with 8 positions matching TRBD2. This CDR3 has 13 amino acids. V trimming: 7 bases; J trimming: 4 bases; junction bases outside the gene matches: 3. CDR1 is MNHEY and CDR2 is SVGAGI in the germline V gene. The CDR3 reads CASKRGSYNEQFF. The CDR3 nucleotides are TGTGCCAGCAAGCGGGGGAGTTACAATGAGCAGTTCTTC.

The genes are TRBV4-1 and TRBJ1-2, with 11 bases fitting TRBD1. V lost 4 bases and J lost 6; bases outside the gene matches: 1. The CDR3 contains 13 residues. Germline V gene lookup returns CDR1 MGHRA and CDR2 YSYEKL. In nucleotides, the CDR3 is TGCGCCAGCAGCCGGGGACAGGGGGATGGCTACACCTTC. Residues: CASSRGQGDGYTF.

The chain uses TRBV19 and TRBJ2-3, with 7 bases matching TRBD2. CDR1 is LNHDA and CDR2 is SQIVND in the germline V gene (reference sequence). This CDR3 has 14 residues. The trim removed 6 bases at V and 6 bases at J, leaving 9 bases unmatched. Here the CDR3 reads CASSRDYASDTQYF. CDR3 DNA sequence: TGTGCCAGTAGCCGGGACTATGCATCGGATACGCAGTATTTT.

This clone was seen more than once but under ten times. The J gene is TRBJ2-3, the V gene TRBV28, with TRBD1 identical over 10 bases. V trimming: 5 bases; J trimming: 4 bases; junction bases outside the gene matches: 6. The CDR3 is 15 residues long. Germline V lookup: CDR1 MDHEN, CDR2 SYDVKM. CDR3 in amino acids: CASSDPGQGPDTQYF. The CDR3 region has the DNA TGTGCCAGCAGTGATCCGGGACAGGGGCCAGATACGCAGTATTTT.

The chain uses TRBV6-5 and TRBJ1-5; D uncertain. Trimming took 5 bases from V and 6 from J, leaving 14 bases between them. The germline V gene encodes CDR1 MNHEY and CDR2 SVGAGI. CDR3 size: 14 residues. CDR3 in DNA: TGTGCCAGCAGTAGGACTCCGGTTGGTCAGCCCCAGCATTTT. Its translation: CASSRTPVGQPQHF.

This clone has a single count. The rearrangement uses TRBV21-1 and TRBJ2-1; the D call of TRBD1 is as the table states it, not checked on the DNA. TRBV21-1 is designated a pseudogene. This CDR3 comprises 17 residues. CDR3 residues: CASSKTGTGRAYNEQFF. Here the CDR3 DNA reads TGTGCCAGCAGCAAAACCGGGACAGGGAGGGCCTACAATGAGCAGTTCTTC.

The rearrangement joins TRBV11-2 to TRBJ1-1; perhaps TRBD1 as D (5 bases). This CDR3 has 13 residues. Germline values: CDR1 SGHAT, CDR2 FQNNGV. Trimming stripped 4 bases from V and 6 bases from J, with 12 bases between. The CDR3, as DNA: TGTGCCAGCAGCTCTCCGGACATACCTGAAGCTTTCTTT. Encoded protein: CASSSPDIPEAFF.

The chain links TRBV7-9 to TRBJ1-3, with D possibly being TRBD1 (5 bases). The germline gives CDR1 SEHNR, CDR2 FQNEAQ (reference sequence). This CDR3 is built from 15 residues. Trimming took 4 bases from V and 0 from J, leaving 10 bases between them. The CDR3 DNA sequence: TGTGCCAGCAGCTCCAGACAGAACTCTGGAAACACCATATATTTT. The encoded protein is CASSSRQNSGNTIYF. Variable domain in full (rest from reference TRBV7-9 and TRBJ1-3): DTGVSQNPRHKITKRGQNVTFRCDPISEHNRLYWYRQTLGQGPEFLTYFQNEAQLEKSRLLSDRFSAERPKGSFSTLEIQRTEQGDSAMYLCASSSRQNSGNTIYFGEGSWLTVV.

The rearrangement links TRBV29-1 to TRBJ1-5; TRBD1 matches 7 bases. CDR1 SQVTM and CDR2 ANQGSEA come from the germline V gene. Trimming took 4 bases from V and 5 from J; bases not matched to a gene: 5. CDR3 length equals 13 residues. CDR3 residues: CSVATGPHQPQHF. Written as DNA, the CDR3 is TGCAGCGTTGCGACAGGGCCCCATCAGCCCCAGCATTTT.

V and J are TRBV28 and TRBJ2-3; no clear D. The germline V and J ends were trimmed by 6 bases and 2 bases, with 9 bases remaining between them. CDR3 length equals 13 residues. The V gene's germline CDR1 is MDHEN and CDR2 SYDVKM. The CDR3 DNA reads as TGTGCCAGCAGCCAACCCTCCACAGATACGCAGTATTTT. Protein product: CASSQPSTDTQYF. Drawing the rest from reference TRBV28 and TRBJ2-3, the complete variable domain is DVKVTQSSRYLVKRTGEKVFLECVQDMDHENMFWYRQDPGLGLRLIYFSYDVKMKEKGDIPEGYSVSREKKERFSLILESASTNQTSMYLCASSQPSTDTQYFGPGTRLTVL.

The CDR3 DNA reads as TGTGCCAGCAGCCAAGCCCGAAACTATGGCTACACCTTC. Its translation: CASSQARNYGYTF. The V gene is TRBV28, the J gene TRBJ1-2; D is uncertain. Trimming pared 6 bases from V and 2 bases from J, leaving 10 bases between. Germline values: CDR1 MDHEN, CDR2 SYDVKM. There are 13 residues in the CDR3.

The CDR3 sequence: CSARRGLAGQRSSYNEQFF. CDR3 DNA: TGCAGCGCCCGAAGGGGACTAGCGGGACAAAGGAGCTCCTACAATGAGCAGTTCTTC. V and J are TRBV29-1 and TRBJ2-1; 13 bases fit TRBD2. Germline CDR1 and CDR2: SQVTM and ANQGSEA. The CDR3 loop spans 19 amino acids. J lost 0 bases, V lost 7 bases, and 15 bases had no gene match.